This T cell receptor beta chain was retrieved from a study of early T cells in non-severe SARS-CoV-2 infection (dated by TCRdb to the early 2020s). With regard to the full study: Because TCR sequencing relied on bulk RNA taken from unsorted whole blood, pairing of alpha and beta chains was not possible. Overall study results and their limits: VDJdb matching was skewed toward anti-spike CD8 responses, so virus-specific expansions were likely underestimated and private and CD4 specificities were missed.

Libraries came from 5' RACE. Instrument on record: NextSeq 500. To correct for sequencing error and PCR bias, the TCR library protocol tagged individual cDNA molecules with unique molecular identifiers. TCR alpha and beta chains were both sequenced, and the abundances of alpha and beta sequences in each sample were closely correlated with each other. In the source study's methods: Decombinator V4 was used to annotate the V gene, J gene and CDR3 of the TCR sequences. Expanded TCRs were defined as changing significantly between any two time points under a Poisson model with p below 0.0001. TCR abundances were normalised to the total number of TCRs sequenced per sample and expressed as counts per million. MAIT TCRs were defined by TRAV1-2 paired with TRAJ12, TRAJ20 or TRAJ33, and iNKT TCRs by TRAV10 paired with TRAJ18. VDJdb, accessed 1 November 2021, was searched for CMV, EBV and SARS-CoV-2 annotated TCRs, with TCRs annotated for multiple antigens excluded. Using fastp trimming at Q25 and MiXCR clonotype assembly, TCRdb reanalyzed the public sequencing data and kept in-frame beta chains. Rows with one shared CDR3 protein collapse into an entry with the most common genes and DNA. TCRdb, not the original authors, processed these V and J calls. The sample table holds approximately 84,000 distinct CDR3 sequences, of which around 14% were seen once. The ten most abundant clones make up 4.5% to 7% of the sample.

V sheds 6 bases and J sheds 7 bases, leaving 9 bases between their ends. The CDR3 spans 12 residues, from the cysteine through the phenylalanine. CDR3 DNA is the only sequence kept; it has 36 bases, read in frame from the first base. As encoded in the germline V gene, CDR1 is SNHLY while CDR2 is FYNNEI. In regard to this clonotype: Its antigen target is currently unknown. No much larger clone is present one base from it, and per-base qualities are unavailable.

This was a case-control study nested in a cohort of healthcare workers in London, UK, who had nasopharyngeal swab PCR tests and blood samples taken every week. Healthcare workers were recruited between 23 and 31 March 2020, during the week of the UK lockdown, and were followed weekly for up to about 15 weeks. This receptor chain uses TRBV2 and TRBJ2-2, with a tentative D gene TRBD2 over 6 matching bases. What was sequenced was whole blood. This sequence was found in an adult who was a healthcare worker with PCR-confirmed SARS-CoV-2 infection or an uninfected control (not recorded which). The CDR3 protein sequence reads: CASREGFGELFF. The DNA is TGTGCCAGCAGGGAGGGTTTCGGGGAGCTGTTTTTT.